The rows below give T cell receptor beta chains drawn from one sample of a study of T cell repertoires in cytomegalovirus infection. TCRdb used MiXCR to reprocess the reads, holding one entry per CDR3 protein. The sample consists of roughly 230,000 distinct CDR3 sequences, around 15% of them appearing once. The source material was CD8+ T cells from PBMCs. Receptors were obtained from a human donor in good health (CMV status not recorded). Some clones in this sample may be carry-over from other donors' samples. Each CDR3 is given with its conserved first and last residue. A D gene is named only where the DNA matches it firmly. The size entry is marked missing in some rows and otherwise reads once, few, many or a size class.

v_call: TRBV11-2
d_call: NA
j_call: TRBJ2-5
clone_size: few
cdr3_nt: TGTGCCAGCAGCTTAGCATCGGGACACGAGACCCAGTACTTC
cdr3_aa: CASSLASGHETQYF

v_call: TRBV6-5
d_call: NA
j_call: TRBJ1-2
clone_size: NA
cdr3_nt: TGTGCCAGCAGGGACCCCATTTCGCTCTACTATGGCTACACCTTC
cdr3_aa: CASRDPISLYYGYTF

v_call: TRBV12-3/TRBV12-4
d_call: NA
j_call: TRBJ2-5
clone_size: many
cdr3_nt: TGTGCCAGCAGGAATACAGGGTATCGTGAGACCCAGTACTTC
cdr3_aa: CASRNTGYRETQYF

v_call: TRBV27
d_call: NA
j_call: TRBJ2-1
clone_size: few
cdr3_nt: TGTGCCAGCAGTTCGCCGACAGAGAGCTCCTACAATGAGCAGTTCTTC
cdr3_aa: CASSSPTESSYNEQFF

v_call: TRBV11-1
d_call: NA
j_call: TRBJ2-1
clone_size: NA
cdr3_nt: TGTGCCAGCAGCGTAAGCTCTGTGTTAGATGGGCAGTTCTTC
cdr3_aa: CASSVSSVLDGQFF

v_call: TRBV4-1
d_call: TRBD2
j_call: TRBJ2-7
clone_size: many
cdr3_nt: TGCGCCAGCAGCCCCCAGCGGGGGGGAACCTACGAGCAGTACTTC
cdr3_aa: CASSPQRGGTYEQYF

v_call: TRBV7-2
d_call: NA
j_call: TRBJ2-5
clone_size: NA
cdr3_nt: TGTGCCAGCAGCTTAGAGGATGATACCCAGTACTTC
cdr3_aa: CASSLEDDTQYF

v_call: TRBV6-5
d_call: NA
j_call: TRBJ2-3
clone_size: many
cdr3_nt: TGTGCCAGCAGTTACGACTACCTAAGCACAGATACGCAGTATTTT
cdr3_aa: CASSYDYLSTDTQYF

v_call: TRBV9
d_call: NA
j_call: TRBJ1-1
clone_size: few
cdr3_nt: TGTGCCAGCAGCGTAGGCGGCAGTGAAGCTTTCTTT
cdr3_aa: CASSVGGSEAFF

v_call: TRBV6-5
d_call: TRBD1
j_call: TRBJ1-5
clone_size: many
cdr3_nt: TGTGCCAGCAGTTACGGACAGGGTAGCAATCAGCCCCAGCATTTT
cdr3_aa: CASSYGQGSNQPQHF

v_call: TRBV6-1
d_call: NA
j_call: TRBJ2-1
clone_size: many
cdr3_nt: TGTGCCAGCAGTGAAAGCCCGGAGCACACCAGCTCCTACAATGAGCAGTTCTTC
cdr3_aa: CASSESPEHTSSYNEQFF

v_call: TRBV10-3
d_call: NA
j_call: TRBJ2-7
clone_size: NA
cdr3_nt: TGTGCCATCAGTGAGTCCGGCGAGGCGTTCTACGAGCAGTACTTC
cdr3_aa: CAISESGEAFYEQYF

v_call: TRBV20-1
d_call: NA
j_call: TRBJ2-2
clone_size: NA
cdr3_nt: TGCAGTGCTGGGGACGGGAGAAACACCGGGGAGCTGTTTTTT
cdr3_aa: CSAGDGRNTGELFF

v_call: TRBV7-9
d_call: TRBD1
j_call: TRBJ1-1
clone_size: few
cdr3_nt: TGTGCCAGCAGCCACAGACAGGGGGCGAGCACTGAAGCTTTCTTT
cdr3_aa: CASSHRQGASTEAFF

v_call: TRBV29-1
d_call: NA
j_call: TRBJ2-1
clone_size: few
cdr3_nt: TGCAGCGTTGATCCCGATGAGCAGTTCTTC
cdr3_aa: CSVDPDEQFF

v_call: TRBV28
d_call: NA
j_call: TRBJ1-3
clone_size: many
cdr3_nt: TGTGCCAGCAGTGAGTCTATCTCTGGAAACACCATATATTTT
cdr3_aa: CASSESISGNTIYF

v_call: TRBV12-3/TRBV12-4
d_call: NA
j_call: TRBJ1-1
clone_size: few
cdr3_nt: TGTGCCAGCAGACCTCCGGGGCTGAACACTGAAGCTTTCTTT
cdr3_aa: CASRPPGLNTEAFF

v_call: TRBV7-9
d_call: NA
j_call: TRBJ1-5
clone_size: many
cdr3_nt: TGTGCCAGCAGCTTAGCTGACAGTAGCAATCAGCCCCAGCATTTT
cdr3_aa: CASSLADSSNQPQHF

v_call: TRBV4-1
d_call: NA
j_call: TRBJ2-7
clone_size: few
cdr3_nt: TGCGCCAGCAGCCAGGAAAGAGCCGACAATCTTTACTCCTACGAGCAGTACTTC
cdr3_aa: CASSQERADNLYSYEQYF

v_call: TRBV6-6
d_call: NA
j_call: TRBJ1-4
clone_size: NA
cdr3_nt: TGTGCCAGCATCGGGGTGGAAGGAATAGGGAAAGAAAAACTGTTTTTT
cdr3_aa: CASIGVEGIGKEKLFF

v_call: TRBV29-1
d_call: NA
j_call: TRBJ2-7
clone_size: NA
cdr3_nt: TGCAGCGCCTTCTTAGCGGTCTCCTACGAGCAGTACTTC
cdr3_aa: CSAFLAVSYEQYF

v_call: TRBV5-1
d_call: TRBD2
j_call: TRBJ2-1
clone_size: NA
cdr3_nt: TGCGCCAGCAGCCCGGGGACTAGCGGGGGGCACAATGAGCAGTTCTTC
cdr3_aa: CASSPGTSGGHNEQFF

v_call: TRBV28
d_call: NA
j_call: TRBJ2-7
clone_size: NA
cdr3_nt: TGTGCCAGCAGTGAAATCTACGAGCAGTACTTC
cdr3_aa: CASSEIYEQYF

v_call: TRBV29-1
d_call: NA
j_call: TRBJ2-1
clone_size: NA
cdr3_nt: TGCAGCGTTAACGGGGGGCAAGCGGGGAGATTCTACAATGAGCAGTTCTTC
cdr3_aa: CSVNGGQAGRFYNEQFF

v_call: TRBV29-1
d_call: TRBD1
j_call: TRBJ1-5
clone_size: NA
cdr3_nt: TGCAGCGTTGGACAGGGAACAGATACGCAGCATTTT
cdr3_aa: CSVGQGTDTQHF

v_call: TRBV11-2
d_call: TRBD1
j_call: TRBJ1-1
clone_size: NA
cdr3_nt: TGTGCCAGCAGCAAATGGGGACAGGCAGGTGACACTGAAGCTTTCTTT
cdr3_aa: CASSKWGQAGDTEAFF

v_call: TRBV12-3/TRBV12-4
d_call: TRBD1
j_call: TRBJ1-2
clone_size: once
cdr3_nt: TGTGCCAGCAGCGCTACGACAGGGGGGTCTGGTGGCTACACCTTC
cdr3_aa: CASSATTGGSGGYTF

v_call: TRBV7-3
d_call: NA
j_call: TRBJ2-3
clone_size: NA
cdr3_nt: TGTGCCAGCAGCTTCCTCGGGGGGCCAGATACGCAGTATTTT
cdr3_aa: CASSFLGGPDTQYF

v_call: TRBV5-6
d_call: NA
j_call: TRBJ2-3
clone_size: NA
cdr3_nt: TGTGCCAGCAGCTTGGCCGCAGGGGACATGGTAGATACGCAGTATTTT
cdr3_aa: CASSLAAGDMVDTQYF

v_call: TRBV19
d_call: NA
j_call: TRBJ1-4
clone_size: many
cdr3_nt: TGTGCCAGTAGTATTACACCGGAGCCCCCTGTTCTGTTTTTT
cdr3_aa: CASSITPEPPVLFF